This T cell receptor beta chain was profiled in a study of identical twins. MiXCR was run by TCRdb on the 5' RACE reads, yielding one entry per CDR3 protein. The sample has some 1,600,000 distinct CDR3 sequences, 25% to 35% seen once. The V and J ends lost 6 bases and 9 bases, in that order; junction bases with no gene match: 6. Germline V CDR1 and CDR2: DFQATT, SNEGSKA (reference sequence). CDR3 length: 11 amino acids. This clonotype was counted a few times. The chain uses TRBV20-1 and TRBJ2-3; 7 nucleotides match TRBD1. This TCR was sampled from a newborn girl in good health. The sequencing input was cord blood. The CDR3 region has the DNA TGCAGTGCCGGGACAGTTCCGACGCAGTATTTT. Translating it yields CSAGTVPTQYF.